This entry features one T cell receptor (beta chain) sequence. What this receptor recognizes is not known. No much larger clone exists at a distance of one base, and base qualities are not known. The cohort consisted of 600 to 700 healthy bone marrow donors. At the time of sampling, every cohort member was nominally healthy, though immune exposures that went unrecorded were likely present. The donor was CMV seronegative and belonged to the group of more than 300 seronegative cohort members. A peripheral blood sample was collected from each donor, and TCR beta sequencing was performed on peripheral blood mononuclear cells. The Qiagen DNeasy Blood Extraction Kit was used to extract genomic DNA from the blood cell samples. The sample belongs to a study of cytomegalovirus exposure and HLA in healthy donors (dated by TCRdb to about 2017). For the study in its entirety: In an earlier analysis of about 560 of the donors, 250 to 350 Gb of sequence data and about 110 million unique TCR beta sequences from 180 million or so T cells were reported. An early release that covered more than 550 HLA-typed donors contained 250 to 350 gigabases of sequencing data and around 80 million unique TCR sequences. Of the roughly 400 genotyped donors, approximately 82% fell in the genetic ancestry cluster associated with self-reported Caucasian donors. The study was designed to test whether signatures of past pathogen exposure could be identified by cataloging public T cell receptors. The T cell repertoires of about 700 subjects were profiled by immunosequencing and related to cytomegalovirus serostatus. In addition to the first cohort of 650 to 750 subjects, a separate validation cohort of 130 or so different subjects was used. To predict cytomegalovirus infection status, the study combined high-throughput TCR immunosequencing, statistical association of individual TCRs with disease status, and machine learning. A later analysis re-analyzed previously published TCR beta repertoires from roughly 630 donors and added high-resolution HLA genotyping to study TCR occurrence patterns. Rather than drawing on any new phenotypic data, the later analysis identified candidate immune exposures from TCR beta sequences and the way those sequences occurred across donors. In an earlier analysis of several hundred of the donors, high-throughput TCR beta sequencing was used to judge whether each TCR beta V gene segment behaved as functional or pseudogenic. Donor age, sex, ethnicity and CMV serostatus were compiled together with the repertoire data. A later genetic analysis took genome-wide SNP genotypes for about 60% of the roughly 670 donors and used that subset as a discovery cohort. Every discovery cohort repertoire had been produced on one sequencing platform. Both class I and class II loci were covered by HLA typing, at four-digit resolution. The number of donors typed differed by locus, with 629-630 for A, B, C, DRB1 and DQB1, over 500 for DQA1, approximately 570 for DPA1, and some 440 for DPB1. Roughly five DR-DQ haplotypes were handled as single units for association and clustering because linkage in the cohort was strong. On average, 235,054 unique TCR beta nucleotide sequences were sequenced per donor among 300 to 500 genotyped donors of the cohort, with roughly 20% of those sequences being non-productive. The paper's findings and limits, for the study overall: Because counts were too low, seventeen rarely observed V segments, including chromosome 9 orphons, were excluded from the earlier analysis of several hundred of the donors. According to a later analysis, parvovirus B19, influenza, CMV and Epstein-Barr virus appeared linked to several top co-occurrence clusters. While some public TCRs were present in many individuals, most TCR sequences turned up only very rarely across donors. A later analysis found that HLA-associated TCR beta chains were more clonally expanded and had lower generation probabilities than equally common non-associated chains. A further reported finding was that TCR beta sequences accurately predicted the HLA-A and HLA-B alleles for most subjects in the first cohort. A group of highly shared sequence variants was considered likely to be a technical artifact of the sequencing pipeline. CMV serostatus was the only immune exposure information available for the cohort. In vitro tests confirmed that a few of the cytomegalovirus-associated TCR beta chains recognize cytomegalovirus antigens. V-gene and J-gene trimming of TCR beta chains was associated with a missense DCLRE1C variant in a later genetic analysis, and the association was replicated in an independent cohort. The classifier was reported to diagnose cytomegalovirus status with high specificity and sensitivity in both the original and validation cohorts. Correlated functional status among segregating V segments might be attributable to linkage disequilibrium, but an unknown experimental factor could not be ruled out. According to a later analysis, most CMV-associated TCR beta chains appeared to be HLA-restricted, and the HLA associations seemed to be driven largely by CMV exposure. Roughly uniform sequencing depth across donors was assumed in presence/absence analyses, although this assumption may not hold. The cohort was sequenced for TCR beta chains only, and without alpha or paired-chain data the features that could be detected were limited. Because some donors lacked HLA typing at each locus, the association tests relied only on the typed subset. In a later analysis, the rate of TCR association differed among HLA loci, with DRB1 alleles having the most associated TCRs and HLA-C alleles having the fewest. Strong co-occurrence of HLA alleles, especially DR and DQ, made assigning TCR associations to individual alleles difficult. In a later analysis, about 16,000 TCR beta sequences were associated with specific HLA alleles at a false discovery rate of 0.05. The authors suggested that the approach could potentially be generalized to other disease states and immunological phenotypes. According to a later genetic analysis, donors in an Asian-associated ancestry cluster had fewer N-insertions in productive TCRs than the roughly 670-donor mean. The study gave a list of some 150 TCR beta chains associated with cytomegalovirus. In an earlier analysis of some 550 of the donors, most TCR beta V segments were observed in productive rearrangements about 87% or about 30% of the time, broadly matching IMGT annotations.

The method was the immunoSEQ multiplex PCR assay. For the multiplex PCR, a mixture combining 60 forward primers for TCR Vbeta segments and 13 reverse primers for TCR Jbeta segments was used. The CDR3 region of rearranged TCR beta genes was amplified from genomic DNA with a multiplex PCR assay. Amplified TCR beta libraries were sequenced as 87-base-pair reads on the Illumina HiSeq System. On the authors' methods: A later analysis tallied roughly 78 million unique TCR beta chains across the 700 or so repertoires, and approximately 12 million of those chains were shared by two or more donors. To remove PCR and sequencing errors, raw reads were error-corrected and collapsed into unique sequences using a nearest-neighbor algorithm that merged closely related sequences. CDR3 sequences were aligned to IMGT reference sequences to assign V, D and J gene segments. Each retained sequence needed at least a six-nucleotide match to both a V gene segment and a J gene segment. Rearrangements were called productive when the CDR3 lacked stop codons and stayed in frame with V and J; all others were non-productive. CDR3 was defined according to IMGT convention as the region running from the second conserved V-encoded cysteine to the conserved J-encoded phenylalanine. In an earlier analysis of around 640 of the donors, sequences lacking an unambiguous match to a single V gene segment were excluded. In an earlier analysis of approximately 500 of the donors, a V segment was called functional when productive rearrangements were above 56.7%, and segregating when the standard deviation between donors exceeded 5%. To diagnose cytomegalovirus status from the catalog of TCR beta chain sequences, a statistical classification framework was built. A later analysis assigned V and J genes by comparing TCR nucleotide sequences with IMGT/GENE-DB human TR gene sequences. The TCRdist pipeline was used in a later analysis to assign CDR3 sequences and most-parsimonious VDJ recombination scenarios. In a later analysis, each TCR beta chain was defined by its CDR3 amino acid sequence together with its V-gene family, and reads without a unique V-gene family were excluded. In a later analysis, approximately 590 highly shared, low-generation-probability nucleotide sequences were removed to address suspected cross-contamination and a sequencing artifact. For each public chain, a later analysis derived a clonal expansion index from normalized ranks of inferred template counts within each repertoire. Generation probabilities in a later analysis came from a VDJ recombination model fitted to out-of-frame rearrangements, and those results were checked against IGoR. In a later analysis, hypergeometric tests were used to score TCR-TCR, TCR-HLA and TCR-CMV co-occurrence, with a repertoire-size bias correction applied to TCR pairs. False discovery rates were estimated in a later analysis by permuting HLA or CMV assignments 20 times. In a later analysis, co-occurring TCRs were grouped using DBSCAN, and TCRdist sequence similarity was added for clustering within HLA-allele-positive subsets. For co-occurrence clustering, repertoires with fewer than 30,000 or more than 120,000 public chains were excluded, along with roughly 5 repertoires with anomalous nucleotide sharing. TCRdb stores this immuneACCESS table with in-frame sequences only. Part of the clones is absent; in the studies checked, under half of the shortfall reflects unresolved V genes, and no reason is known for the rest. The DNA was the basis for D and trimming; V, J and clone size are from that table. The sample contains roughly 140,000 clones, around 81% of them found a single time. Of the sample, 2.8% is held by the ten largest clones.

Material for sequencing was PBMCs. The clonotype comes from a male donor in good health and CMV-seronegative.

CDR3 loop: CASSLSGGDFTF. The DNA is TGTGCCAGCAGCTTGTCGGGTGGCGACTTCACCTTC. Rearrangement joined TRBV11-2 to TRBJ1-2; the D gene cannot be named for sure. A distance of 15 bases separates the germline ends of V and J, which lose 3 bases and 13 bases respectively. Based on the germline V gene, the CDR1 and CDR2 sequences are SGHAT and FQNNGV. From its cysteine to its phenylalanine, the CDR3 spans 12 amino acids. The read is trimmed to its CDR3 DNA, 36 bases read in frame from base 1.